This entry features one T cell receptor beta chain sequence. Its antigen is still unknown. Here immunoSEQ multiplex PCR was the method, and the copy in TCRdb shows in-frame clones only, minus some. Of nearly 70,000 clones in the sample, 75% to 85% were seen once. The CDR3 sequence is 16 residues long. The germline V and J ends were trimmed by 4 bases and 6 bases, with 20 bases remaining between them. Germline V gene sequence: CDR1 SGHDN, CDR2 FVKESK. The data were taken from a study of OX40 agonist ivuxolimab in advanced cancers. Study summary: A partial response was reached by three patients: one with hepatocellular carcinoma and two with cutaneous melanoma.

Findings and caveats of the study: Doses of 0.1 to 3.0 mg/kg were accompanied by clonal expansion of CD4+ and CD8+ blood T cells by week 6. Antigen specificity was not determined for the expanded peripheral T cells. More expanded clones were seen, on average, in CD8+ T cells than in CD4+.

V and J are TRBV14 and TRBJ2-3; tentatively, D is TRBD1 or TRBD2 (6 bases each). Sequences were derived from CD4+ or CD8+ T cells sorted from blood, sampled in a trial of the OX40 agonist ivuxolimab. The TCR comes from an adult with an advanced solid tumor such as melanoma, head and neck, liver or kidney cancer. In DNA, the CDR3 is TGTGCCAGCAGCCGACGACTAGTAGGGCAGGGGGATACGCAGTATTTT. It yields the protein CASSRRLVGQGDTQYF.